The 2 T cell receptor beta chains reported below all come from one sample, sequenced in a study of T cells in Graves' hyperthyroidism and ophthalmopathy. Amplification of TCR beta CDR3 regions used RNA as the template. The study used the HTBI primer set for a first-round RT-PCR of the TCR CDR3. Using its own MiXCR run on the multiplex PCR reads, TCRdb lists one record per CDR3 protein. This sample yields about 340,000 distinct CDR3 sequences, of which roughly 23% are seen a single time; about 50% belongs to the top ten. Sequencing was done on a sample of blood. These receptors all come from a woman aged 50 to 65 with Graves' hyperthyroidism.

The sample holds many counts of this clonotype. This chain uses TRBV7-8 with TRBJ2-7; 10 bases are a match to TRBD2. V lost 5 bases and J lost 0; bases outside the gene matches: 13. This CDR3 comprises 18 residues. The V gene's germline CDR1 is SGHVS and CDR2 FQNEAQ. CDR3 region: CASSLRRTSGRSSYEQYF. In DNA form, the CDR3 reads TGTGCCAGCAGCCTCCGGAGGACTAGCGGTAGGAGCTCCTACGAGCAGTACTTC.

In this sample, this clonotype turned up many times. The gene calls are TRBV5-1 and TRBJ2-3; possibly TRBD2 for D (7 bases). The CDR3 is 12 residues long. The germline V and J ends were trimmed by 4 bases and 6 bases, with 9 bases remaining between them. Per germline, CDR1 SGHRS and CDR2 YFSETQ. The CDR3: CASSEGGDTQYF. The CDR3 DNA reads as TGCGCCAGCAGCGAGGGGGGGGATACGCAGTATTTT.